Presented here are 25 T cell receptor beta chains from one specimen sequenced in a study of T cells in Graves' hyperthyroidism and ophthalmopathy. Amplified regions were TCR beta CDR3 sequences from RNA transcripts. When the TCR CDR3 underwent first-round RT-PCR, the HTBI primer set was used. Each CDR3 protein is one row after TCRdb ran MiXCR on the multiplex PCR reads. The sample yields about 400,000 distinct CDR3 sequences, more than 12% seen once. Specimen: blood. All receptors come from a woman in her 30s with Graves' hyperthyroidism.

This clonotype was detected many times. The chain combines TRBV27 with TRBJ2-7; D is perhaps TRBD2 (5 bases). The CDR3 sequence is 14 residues long. Deletions cut 1 base from V and 3 bases from J, with 10 bases between. Germline lookup yields CDR1 MNHEY and CDR2 SMNVEV (reference sequence). CDR3 amino acids: CASSLLFEGYEQYF. CDR3 bases: TGTGCCAGCAGTTTATTATTCGAGGGCTACGAGCAGTACTTC.

The chain uses TRBV2 and TRBJ1-4, with TRBD1 matching over 10 bases. Trimming cost V 4 bases and J 3 bases; bases outside gene matches: 5. Germline CDR1 is SNHLY and CDR2 is FYNNEI. This CDR3 spans 16 amino acids. The CDR3 DNA is TGTGCCAGCAGTGCTGACAGGGGGCCGGCTAATGAAAAACTGTTTTTT. Translated: CASSADRGPANEKLFF.

The chain employs TRBV27 and TRBJ2-5, with 7 bases lining up with TRBD1. The V gene's germline CDR1 is MNHEY and CDR2 SMNVEV (reference sequence). V lost 6 bases to trimming and J lost 6 bases; unmatched junction nucleotides: 7. The CDR3 has 13 residues. CDR3 sequence reads: CASRRDREKTQYF. CDR3 DNA sequence: TGTGCCAGCAGGCGAGACAGGGAGAAGACCCAGTACTTC.

The sample holds a few counts of this clonotype. The chain links TRBV7-9 to TRBJ2-1; TRBD2 matches 12 bases. From germline, CDR1 is SEHNR and CDR2 FQNEAQ (reference sequence). The V and J ends lost 6 bases and 9 bases, in that order; junction bases with no gene match: 6. This CDR3 has 14 amino acids. CDR3 region: CASRLAGGDTEQFF. The CDR3 bases are TGTGCCAGCAGACTAGCGGGAGGAGATACTGAGCAGTTCTTC. The full variable domain, completed using reference TRBV7-9 and TRBJ2-1, is DTGVSQNPRHKITKRGQNVTFRCDPISEHNRLYWYRQTLGQGPEFLTYFQNEAQLEKSRLLSDRFSAERPKGSFSTLEIQRTEQGDSAMYLCASRLAGGDTEQFFGPGTRLTVL.

The chain joins TRBV5-1 to TRBJ1-1; the D gene is possibly TRBD1 (5 bases). The CDR3 runs to 13 residues. The germline V gene encodes CDR1 SGHRS and CDR2 YFSETQ. V was shortened by 8 bases and J by 0 bases, with 11 bases between the two germline ends. The CDR3 loop is CASQDTLNTEAFF. In DNA form, the CDR3 reads TGCGCCAGTCAGGACACATTGAACACTGAAGCTTTCTTT.

V usage is TRBV2 and J usage is TRBJ2-2; 8 bases match TRBD2. V was clipped by 4 bases and J by 5 bases; unmatched bases: 3. CDR1 and CDR2 from the germline V gene are SNHLY and FYNNEI. The CDR3 spans 14 residues. CDR3 loop: CASSGTSPTGELFF. The CDR3 region has the DNA TGTGCCAGCAGTGGGACTAGCCCAACCGGGGAGCTGTTTTTT.

The CDR3 DNA reads TGCAGTGCTAGAGTCATTACCACTGAAGCTTTCTTT. Its translation is CSARVITTEAFF. The chain recombines TRBV20-1 with TRBJ1-1; D not resolved. CDR3 length: 12 residues. Trimming removed 1 base at V and 4 bases at J, with 7 bases between. Germline V gives CDR1 DFQATT, CDR2 SNEGSKA (reference sequence).

The chain is built from TRBV9 and TRBJ1-4; possible D gene TRBD1, 6 bases. V lost 0 bases and J lost 0, with 21 bases in between. The CDR3 is 20 amino acids. The germline V gene encodes CDR1 SGDLS and CDR2 YYNGEE. CDR3 nucleotide sequence: TGTGCCAGCAGCGTAGAAGGGGGACTGGTGGGGCCTGCAACTAATGAAAAACTGTTTTTT. Translating gives CASSVEGGLVGPATNEKLFF.

This clonotype was counted at least ten times. The chain carries TRBV5-5 and TRBJ2-7, with no clear D. The CDR3 covers 15 residues. Germline loops: CDR1 SGHKS, CDR2 YYEKEE (reference sequence). Between the trimmed V and J ends, which lost 4 bases and 4 bases, there was a span of 18 bases. This chain's CDR3 is CASSQDVSLNYEQYF. In nucleotides, the CDR3 is TGTGCCAGCAGCCAGGACGTCAGTTTGAATTACGAGCAGTACTTC.

Comments on this clonotype: Given a much more abundant clone one base away, this may be a read error. No conserved phenylalanine or tryptophan ends this CDR3, so it is likely a read error. The chain couples TRBV28 to TRBJ2-7; D remains unclear. From germline, CDR1 is MDHEN and CDR2 SYDVKM. The CDR3 length is 17 residues. Trimming took 8 bases from V and 2 from J, leaving 25 bases between them. The CDR3 spells CASAPSPFTGHTYEQYL. Written as DNA, the CDR3 is TGTGCCAGCGCTCCTTCCCCCTTTACGGGCCACACCTACGAGCAGTACCTC.

This clonotype has a handful of counts. The chain links TRBV3-1 to TRBJ2-7, with TRBD2 identical over 8 bases. CDR1 is LGHDT, CDR2 YNNKEL, per germline (reference sequence). J lost 4 bases, V lost 0 bases, and 11 bases had no gene match. This CDR3 spans 17 amino acids. The CDR3 loop is CASSQDSAGLGYYEQYF. CDR3 sequence (DNA): TGTGCCAGCAGCCAAGACTCCGCGGGACTAGGGTATTACGAGCAGTACTTC.

CDR3 sequence (DNA): TGTGCCACCTCAAGGTGGGGACTAGCGGGAAACAATGAGCAGTTCTTC. Translating it yields CATSRWGLAGNNEQFF. The chain uses TRBV6-1 and TRBJ2-1, with 13 bases matching TRBD2. J was trimmed by 5 bases and V by 10 bases; bases with no gene match: 11. The germline V gene has CDR1 MNHNS and CDR2 SASEGT. The CDR3 length is 16 residues.

The gene calls are TRBV7-2 and TRBJ2-1; D remains unclear. V lost 0 bases, J lost 0 bases, and 12 bases lay in between. The CDR3 consists of 17 residues. Germline-derived CDR1 and CDR2 are SGHTA and FQGNSA. The CDR3 DNA is TGTGCCAGCAGCTTAGCGCCGCAGGCCTACTCCTACAATGAGCAGTTCTTC. It translates to CASSLAPQAYSYNEQFF.

The V and J genes are TRBV19 and TRBJ2-2; no firm D call. CDR1 and CDR2 (germline): LNHDA, SQIVND (reference sequence). There are 14 residues in the CDR3. V was clipped by 4 bases and J by 1 base, with 7 bases between them. This CDR3 reads CASSTGWNTGELFF. The CDR3 coding sequence is TGTGCCAGTAGTACGGGTTGGAACACCGGGGAGCTGTTTTTT.

The chain combines TRBV7-3 with TRBJ2-5; TRBD1 matches at 11 bases. The V and J ends lost 6 bases and 5 bases, in that order; junction bases with no gene match: 8. The germline V gene has CDR1 SGHTA and CDR2 FQGTGA. CDR3 length: 15 residues. The chain's CDR3 is CASSLRTGGAETQYF. The DNA for the CDR3 is TGTGCCAGCAGTCTCCGGACAGGGGGCGCGGAGACCCAGTACTTC. The full variable domain, its missing parts supplied by reference TRBV7-3 and TRBJ2-5, is GAGVSQTPSNKVTEKGKYVELRCDPISGHTALYWYRQSLGQGPEFLIYFQGTGAADDSGLPNDRFFAVRPEGSVSTLKIQRTERGDSAVYLCASSLRTGGAETQYFGPGTRLLVL.

This clonotype appeared many times. This chain joins TRBV3-1 and TRBJ2-7; TRBD1 might be the D (6 bases). The CDR3 covers 14 residues. CDR1 LGHDT and CDR2 YNNKEL come from the germline V gene (reference sequence). The V and J ends lost 1 base and 6 bases respectively, with 13 bases between them. In nucleotides, the CDR3 is TGTGCCAGCAGCCAAGGGGACATTGGTTTCGAGCAGTACTTC. The encoded protein is CASSQGDIGFEQYF.

A few counts support this clonotype. This chain joins TRBV5-1 and TRBJ2-6; 12 bases are shared with TRBD1. Losses at the gene ends were 4 bases for V and 2 bases for J; bases not matched to a gene: 7. Germline assignment: CDR1 SGHRS and CDR2 YFSETQ. CDR3 size: 18 residues. The CDR3 DNA reads as TGCGCCAGCAGCGTCTCCGGGACAGGGGGCGCTGGGGCCAACGTCCTGACTTTC. Protein sequence: CASSVSGTGGAGANVLTF.

This chain links TRBV5-6 with TRBJ1-3; D is unresolved. CDR3 length equals 14 residues. The ends were cut back, 2 bases at V and 0 bases at J, with 6 bases in the middle. From germline, CDR1 is SGHDT and CDR2 YYEEEE. This CDR3 reads CASSFDYSGNTIYF. The CDR3 bases are TGTGCCAGCAGCTTTGATTACTCTGGAAACACCATATATTTT.

Ten or more counts support this clonotype. CDR3 nucleotides: TGTGCCAGCAGTGTTCTCCCTTCGCAGGGCAGTGGCTACGAGCAGTACTTC. It codes for CASSVLPSQGSGYEQYF. The chain recombines TRBV6-1 with TRBJ2-7; D perhaps matches TRBD1 (5 bases). Germline assignment: CDR1 MNHNS and CDR2 SASEGT. The CDR3 contains 17 residues. V gave up 4 bases and J gave up 3 bases, with 22 bases separating them.

The chain links TRBV14 to TRBJ1-2; D is uncertain. Looked up from germline, CDR1 is SGHDN and CDR2 is FVKESK. The CDR3 length is 16 residues. Trimming stripped 1 base from V and 1 base from J, with 13 bases between. The CDR3 here is CASSQVPHRNNYGYTF. CDR3 nucleotides: TGTGCCAGCAGCCAAGTCCCGCACCGAAATAACTATGGCTACACCTTC.

This clonotype occurred many times. The chain combines TRBV28 with TRBJ2-2, with 8 bases matching TRBD2. The length of the CDR3 is 16 residues. The V segment lost 3 bases and the J segment 2 bases; nucleotides outside the gene matches: 5. Germline loops: CDR1 MDHEN, CDR2 SYDVKM. In nucleotides, the CDR3 is TGTGCCAGCAGTTTGAATAGCGGGATCAACACCGGGGAGCTGTTTTTT. Translation: CASSLNSGINTGELFF.

This clonotype came up a few times. The chain links TRBV7-9 to TRBJ1-5; tentatively, D is TRBD1 (5 bases). CDR3 length: 14 amino acids. Germline assignment: CDR1 SEHNR and CDR2 FQNEAQ (reference sequence). Trimming left V 6 bases short and J 5 bases short, with 14 bases between. CDR3 region: CASSSDSAYQPQHF. The CDR3 DNA is TGTGCCAGCAGTTCAGACAGCGCCTATCAGCCCCAGCATTTT.

As regards this clonotype: A read error is possible here, since a much larger clone lies one base away. The chain couples TRBV3-1 to TRBJ1-1; D not certain. The CDR3 contains 14 residues. CDR1 and CDR2 (germline): LGHDT, YNNKEL (reference sequence). V lost 5 bases to trimming and J lost 3 bases, with 13 bases between them. CDR3: CASSSRLSDTEAFF. The CDR3 nucleotides read TGTGCCAGCAGCTCCCGTCTCTCGGACACTGAAGCTTTCTTT.

This clonotype has at least ten counts. The V call is TRBV2, the J call TRBJ2-5, with TRBD2 matching over 8 bases. The V gene's germline CDR1 is SNHLY and CDR2 FYNNEI. The CDR3 is 14 amino acids. V shed 0 bases and J 5 bases; nucleotides not matched to a gene: 2. The CDR3 reads CASSEAGLGETQYF. The DNA for the CDR3 is TGTGCCAGCAGTGAAGCGGGACTAGGGGAGACCCAGTACTTC.

This clonotype was detected ten times or more. The rearrangement links TRBV2 to TRBJ2-2; TRBD1 might be the D (6 bases). The CDR3 is made up of 15 amino acids. V lost 6 bases, J lost 2 bases, and 13 bases lay in between. Germline loops: CDR1 SNHLY, CDR2 FYNNEI. The CDR3 region is CASSDMTGNTGELFF. The CDR3 DNA reads TGTGCCAGCAGCGATATGACAGGAAACACCGGGGAGCTGTTTTTT.